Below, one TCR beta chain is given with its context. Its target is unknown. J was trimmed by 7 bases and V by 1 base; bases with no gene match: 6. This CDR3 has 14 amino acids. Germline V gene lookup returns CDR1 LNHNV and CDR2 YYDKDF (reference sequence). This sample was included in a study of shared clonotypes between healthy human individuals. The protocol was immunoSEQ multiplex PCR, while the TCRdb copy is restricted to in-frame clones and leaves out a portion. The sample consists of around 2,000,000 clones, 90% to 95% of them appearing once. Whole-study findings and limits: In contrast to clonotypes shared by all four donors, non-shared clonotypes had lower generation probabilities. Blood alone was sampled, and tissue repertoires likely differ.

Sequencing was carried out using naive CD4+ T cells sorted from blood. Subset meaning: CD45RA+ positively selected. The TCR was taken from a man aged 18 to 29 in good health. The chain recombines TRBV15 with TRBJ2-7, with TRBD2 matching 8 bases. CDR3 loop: CATSRGTSPWEQYF. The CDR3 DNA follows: TGTGCCACCAGCAGAGGGACTAGCCCCTGGGAGCAGTACTTC.